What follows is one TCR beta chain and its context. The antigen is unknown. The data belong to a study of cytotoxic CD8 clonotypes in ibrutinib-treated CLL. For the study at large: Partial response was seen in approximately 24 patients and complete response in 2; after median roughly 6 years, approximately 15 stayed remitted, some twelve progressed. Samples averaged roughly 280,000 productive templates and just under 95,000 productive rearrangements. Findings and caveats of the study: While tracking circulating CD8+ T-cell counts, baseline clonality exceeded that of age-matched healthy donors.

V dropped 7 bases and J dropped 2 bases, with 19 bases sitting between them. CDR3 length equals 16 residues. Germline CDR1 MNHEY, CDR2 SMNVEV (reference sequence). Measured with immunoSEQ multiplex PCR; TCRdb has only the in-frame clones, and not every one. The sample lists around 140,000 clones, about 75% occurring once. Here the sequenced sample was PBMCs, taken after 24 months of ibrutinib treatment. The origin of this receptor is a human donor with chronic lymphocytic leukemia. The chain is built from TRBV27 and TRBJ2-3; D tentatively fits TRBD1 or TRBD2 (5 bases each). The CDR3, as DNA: TGTGCCAGCATTCCCCTGGGCCGGGACCCCACAGATACGCAGTATTTT. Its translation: CASIPLGRDPTDTQYF.